This T cell receptor beta chain was recorded in a study of T cells in Graves' hyperthyroidism and ophthalmopathy. Study results and limitations: A median around 6 months before onset, the model predicted ophthalmopathy.

Researchers amplified the TCR beta CDR3 regions from RNA transcripts. The HTBI primer set was used in a first-round RT-PCR of the TCR CDR3. TCRdb re-derived calls from the multiplex PCR reads in MiXCR, one entry per CDR3 protein. Here the sample spans just over 550,000 distinct CDR3 sequences, just over 45% being singletons. Patients aged 18 to 65 with hyperthyroidism were newly diagnosed, with duration under 2 months. Patients having uncontrolled infection, another autoimmune disease, pregnancy or lactation were not included. The CDR3 totals 14 residues. CDR1 and CDR2 (germline): SGHVS, FNYEAQ. Trimming took 6 bases from V and 3 from J, leaving 15 bases between them. Only a few counts were recorded for this clonotype. The antigen is undetermined.

Sequencing was done on a sample of peripheral blood or thyroid tissue (not recorded which). The J gene is TRBJ2-7, the V gene TRBV7-6; TRBD1 is a possible D gene (5 bases). This TCR derives from a woman aged 18-29 years with Graves' hyperthyroidism. CDR3 sequence (DNA): TGTGCCAGCAGTGATAGGGGATATATCTACGAGCAGTACTTC. This codes for CASSDRGYIYEQYF.